A selection of T cell receptor beta chains follows, all from one sample in a study of blood T cell repertoires in COVID-19. Assay used: immunoSEQ multiplex PCR; TCRdb lists only in-frame clones, some missing. The sample holds under 200,000 clones, about 88% seen once. Sequences were obtained from peripheral blood. The receptors derive from a woman in her sixties with COVID-19, enrolled during active disease. CDR3s include the opening cysteine and the closing phenylalanine or tryptophan. The D gene is left open where the match is weak. The size entry is marked missing in some rows and otherwise reads once, few, many or a size class.

D gene | clone size | J gene | V gene | CDR3 DNA | CDR3 protein
TRBD2 | . | TRBJ2-2 | TRBV18 | TGTGCCAGCTCATCCCTCACTAGCGGGGTCACCGGGGAGCTGTTTTTT | CASSSLTSGVTGELFF
TRBD2 | once | TRBJ2-3 | TRBV5-4 | TGTGCCACCACAGACCCTAGCGGGAGGGGGACAGATACGCAGTATTTT | CATTDPSGRGTDTQYF
TRBD1 | . | TRBJ2-1 | TRBV5-1 | TGCGCCAGCAGCTTGGTTCAGGGGGCACGGTACAATGAGCAGTTCTTC | CASSLVQGARYNEQFF
TRBD1 | . | TRBJ1-6 | TRBV27 | TGTGCCAGCAGTTTTGAAGGGGGCGCGAGTTCACCCCTCCACTTT | CASSFEGGASSPLHF
. | . | TRBJ2-1 | TRBV27 | TGTGCCAGCAGTCATCTTGCCGGGCAGGGAAACCATGAGCAGTTCTTC | CASSHLAGQGNHEQFF
TRBD1 | . | TRBJ2-5 | TRBV6-5 | TGTGCCAGCAGTATCAACAGGGGCGGTGAGACCCAGTACTTC | CASSINRGGETQYF
TRBD1 | . | TRBJ1-2 | TRBV19 | TGTGCCAGTAGTATCCGGGACAGGCCTAATGGCTACACCTTC | CASSIRDRPNGYTF
TRBD1 | . | TRBJ1-2 | TRBV3-1/TRBV3-2 | TGTGCCAGCAGCCCCTGGACAGGGGGCAGGGATGGCTACACCTTC | CASSPWTGGRDGYTF
. | . | TRBJ2-2 | TRBV19 | TGTGCCAGTAGTATGGTAGGGAGCACCGGGGAGCTGTTTTTT | CASSMVGSTGELFF
TRBD1 | . | TRBJ1-6 | TRBV2 | TGTGCCAGCAGGACGACAGGGGGAGCTAATTCACCCCTCCACTTT | CASRTTGGANSPLHF
. | . | TRBJ2-1 | TRBV5-1 | TGCGCCAGCAGCTTGGACGCGGACTCCTACAATGAGCAGTTCTTC | CASSLDADSYNEQFF
TRBD2 | . | TRBJ2-3 | TRBV29-1 | TGCAGCGTTGAAGTAGGTCGGACTAGCGGGAGCACAGATACGCAGTATTTT | CSVEVGRTSGSTDTQYF
TRBD2 | few | TRBJ2-1 | TRBV7-9 | TGTGCCAGCAGCTTCCCTAGCGGGAGGGCCGAGTTATCCCGGTTCTTC | CASSFPSGRAELSRFF
. | . | TRBJ2-5 | TRBV7-3 | TGTGCCAGCAGCCCCGGGATATCTCGGGGGGAGACCCAGTACTTC | CASSPGISRGETQYF
. | . | TRBJ2-7 | TRBV9 | TGTGCCAGCAGCGTAGCGGGACAAACCTACGAGCAGTACTTC | CASSVAGQTYEQYF
. | . | TRBJ2-7 | TRBV9 | TGTGCCAGCAGCTCCTTAGGGAGCTCCTACGAGCAGTACTTC | CASSSLGSSYEQYF
. | . | TRBJ1-1 | TRBV5-1 | TGCGCCAGCAGCTTGCCCATGTCGGGGAACACTGAAGCTTTCTTT | CASSLPMSGNTEAFF
TRBD2 | . | TRBJ2-2 | TRBV5-1 | TGCGCCAGCAGCTCCCGCTTTGGAGCGGGAGGGCACACCGGGGAGCTGTTTTTT | CASSSRFGAGGHTGELFF
TRBD1 | . | TRBJ2-1 | TRBV19 | TGTGCCAGTATGGGGCAGGGGGAAAATGAGCAGTTCTTC | CASMGQGENEQFF
TRBD1 | . | TRBJ2-4 | TRBV5-4 | TGTGCCAGCAGCCCCGCGACAGGGGTTCAAAACATTCAGTACTTC | CASSPATGVQNIQYF
. | once | TRBJ1-5 | TRBV7-2 | TGTGCCAGCAGCTTAGAGCAGGGTCTCCCCCAGCATTTT | CASSLEQGLPQHF
TRBD1 | . | TRBJ2-1 | TRBV7-9 | TGTGCCAGCAGTAAAAGTCCCCACAGGGGGATCGACAATGAGCAGTTCTTC | CASSKSPHRGIDNEQFF
TRBD1 | . | TRBJ1-1 | TRBV2 | TGTGCCAGCTCCCCCCGGGACAGGGAGGGGACTGAAGCTTTCTTT | CASSPRDREGTEAFF
. | . | TRBJ2-1 | TRBV5-4 | TGTGCCAGCAGCTTGGGCGGGATTGGGGACAATGAGCAGTTCTTC | CASSLGGIGDNEQFF
. | few | TRBJ1-1 | TRBV6-4 | TGTGCCAGCAGTCCTGACTTGGACACTGAAGCTTTCTTT | CASSPDLDTEAFF
. | . | TRBJ1-6 | TRBV7-9 | TGTGCCAGCAGCTTAGGGGGCCAGGGATTCTCACCCCTCCACTTT | CASSLGGQGFSPLHF
TRBD1 | . | TRBJ1-1 | TRBV9 | TGTGCCAGCAGCGAGAGGACAGGGAATAGGGCCACTGAAGCTTTCTTT | CASSERTGNRATEAFF
. | once | TRBJ1-1 | TRBV29-1 | TGCAGCGTTGAAGGTCGGGGGATGAACACTGAAGCTTTCTTT | CSVEGRGMNTEAFF
. | . | TRBJ2-1 | TRBV6-4 | TGTGCCAGCAGTGAGGCGGATTGGGATGAGCAGTTCTTC | CASSEADWDEQFF
TRBD2 | . | TRBJ2-5 | TRBV9 | TGTGCCAGCAGCGTAGTACTAGCGGGGGGCCGAGAGACCCAGTACTTC | CASSVVLAGGRETQYF
TRBD1 | . | TRBJ2-7 | TRBV15 | TGTGCCACCAGCAACGGACAGGAGTACTACGAGCAGTACTTC | CATSNGQEYYEQYF
TRBD2 | . | TRBJ2-7 | TRBV6-5 | TGTGCCAGCACTATGACTAGCGGGAGCTCCTACGAGCAGTACTTC | CASTMTSGSSYEQYF
TRBD2 | . | TRBJ2-1 | TRBV9 | TGTGCCAGCAGCGTGACTAGCGGGGGGCTAACCTACAATGAGCAGTTCTTC | CASSVTSGGLTYNEQFF
TRBD1 | . | TRBJ1-2 | TRBV5-1 | TGCGCCAGCAGCTTGGATGGGACAGGAGAGGACGGCTACACCTTC | CASSLDGTGEDGYTF
TRBD1 | . | TRBJ1-2 | TRBV28 | TGTGCCAGCAGTTTATCGACAGGGGTCTATGGCTACACCTTC | CASSLSTGVYGYTF
TRBD1 | . | TRBJ1-2 | TRBV5-1 | TGCGCCAGCAGCTTGGAGCCCGACCTGACAGGGCCCAATGGCTACACCTTC | CASSLEPDLTGPNGYTF
TRBD2 | . | TRBJ2-7 | TRBV13 | TGTGCCAGCAGCCCTGGGACTAGCGGAACCTACGAGCAGTACTTC | CASSPGTSGTYEQYF
TRBD1 | . | TRBJ1-6 | TRBV29-1 | TGCAGCGTCGCCTTGGGACAGTATAATTCACCCCTCCACTTT | CSVALGQYNSPLHF
. | . | TRBJ2-3 | TRBV9 | TGTGCCAGCAGCGGGGACTTGAGTTCGGATACGCAGTATTTT | CASSGDLSSDTQYF
. | once | TRBJ2-7 | TRBV27 | TGTGCCAGCCACTCGAGAGGGAGATCCTACGAGCAGTACTTC | CASHSRGRSYEQYF
. | few | TRBJ2-7 | TRBV5-4 | TGTGCCAGCAGCTTGGAGGAGAGCTACGAGCAGTACTTC | CASSLEESYEQYF
. | . | TRBJ1-1 | TRBV5-4 | TGTGCCAGCAGCTTGGGACTGTCGAACACTGAAGCTTTCTTT | CASSLGLSNTEAFF
. | . | TRBJ1-2 | TRBV7-2 | TGTGCCAGCAGCTCCTCGGGACTATCGAACTATGGCTACACCTTC | CASSSSGLSNYGYTF
. | . | TRBJ2-5 | TRBV5-4 | TGTGCCAGCAGCTTGGTCGGGACACTCGGAGAGACCCAGTACTTC | CASSLVGTLGETQYF
TRBD1 | . | TRBJ1-5 | TRBV7-2 | TGTGCCAGCAGCCTCACCGGGACAGGGGGTAGCAATCAGCCCCAGCATTTT | CASSLTGTGGSNQPQHF
TRBD1 | . | TRBJ1-4 | TRBV9 | TGTGCCAGCACCCCTCGGGGACAGGGGGCAGAAGGAGAAAAACTGTTTTTT | CASTPRGQGAEGEKLFF
TRBD1 | once | TRBJ1-1 | TRBV27 | TGTGCCAGCAGTTTCCTGACAGGGAAAGGGAACACTGAAGCTTTCTTT | CASSFLTGKGNTEAFF
. | once | TRBJ1-4 | TRBV12-5 | TGTGCTAGTGGTTTGTTTACAGGGTCTGAAAAACTGTTTTTT | CASGLFTGSEKLFF
. | . | TRBJ1-2 | TRBV4-1 | TGCGCCAGCAGGAAAGAAGGTGAGCGATATGGCTACACCTTC | CASRKEGERYGYTF
. | . | TRBJ1-4 | TRBV7-2 | TGTGCCAGCAGCTTTGACGGGGGGCCCGAAAAACTGTTTTTT | CASSFDGGPEKLFF
. | . | TRBJ2-7 | TRBV27 | TGTGCCAGCAGTTTCAGGGACACCTCTTTCCGCGAGCAGTACTTC | CASSFRDTSFREQYF